What follows are 32 T cell receptor beta chains derived from one specimen sequenced in a study of blood T cell repertoires in COVID-19. Only in-frame clones appear in the TCRdb table, and some are missing; sequencing was by immunoSEQ multiplex PCR. The sample gives 30,000 to 35,000 clones, 85% of which show up once; more than 12% is in the top ten. The sequenced sample was peripheral blood. The origin of the receptors is a human donor with acute or convalescent COVID-19. The donor label of this sample is uncertain.

The J gene is TRBJ1-5, the V gene TRBV1; TRBD1, the table's D call, was not compared with the DNA. TRBV1 is an annotated pseudogene. The CDR3 is 15 amino acids. This CDR3 is CTSSLLGQPNQPQHF. CDR3 nucleotide sequence: TGCACCAGCAGTCTCCTCGGACAGCCCAATCAGCCCCAGCATTTT.

The chain recombines TRBV14 with TRBJ1-3; 7 bases map to TRBD1. Germline trimming cut 4 bases from V and 3 bases from J; bases unmatched to any gene: 3. CDR3 length: 14 residues. CDR1 is SGHDN and CDR2 is FVKESK in the germline V gene. This CDR3 reads CASSRTGGGNTIYF. The CDR3 DNA reads TGTGCCAGCAGCCGGACAGGTGGTGGAAACACCATATATTTT. The full variable domain, completed using reference TRBV14 and TRBJ1-3, is EAGVTQFPSHSVIEKGQTVTLRCDPISGHDNLYWYRRVMGKEIKFLLHFVKESKQDESGMPNNRFLAERTGGTYSTLKVQPAELEDSGVYFCASSRTGGGNTIYFGEGSWLTVV.

CDR3 bases: TGTGCCAGCAGTTTCGGTTCGTGGCAGCCCCAGCATTTT. It codes for CASSFGSWQPQHF. The chain links TRBV12-3 or TRBV12-4 to TRBJ1-5; D not resolved. This CDR3 has 13 amino acids. Trimming left V 3 bases short and J 7 bases short, with 10 bases between.

The CDR3: CAGSWLAGVGDTQYF. In DNA, the CDR3 is TGTGCCGGCTCCTGGCTAGCGGGGGTTGGGGATACGCAGTATTTT. The rearrangement links TRBV21-1 to TRBJ2-3; the D segment call TRBD2 is taken from the table without a DNA check. TRBV21-1 is flagged as a pseudogene. There are 15 residues in the CDR3.

The chain employs TRBV6-5 and TRBJ1-5; D call uncertain. Germline values: CDR1 MNHEY, CDR2 SVGAGI. This CDR3 is built from 16 residues. Trimming took 0 bases from V and 5 from J, leaving 14 bases between them. The CDR3 loop is CASSYSSGPPHQPQHF. The CDR3 DNA follows: TGTGCCAGCAGTTACTCCTCGGGTCCGCCACATCAGCCCCAGCATTTT.

J is TRBJ1-2 and V is TRBV7-2; 8 nucleotides line up with TRBD1. Germline assignment: CDR1 SGHTA and CDR2 FQGNSA. With 5 bases clipped from V and 4 bases from J, the junction kept 9 bases outside the gene matches. The CDR3 spans 15 residues. The chain's CDR3 is CASSAGTGQAYGYTF. As DNA, the CDR3 is TGTGCCAGCAGCGCAGGGACAGGCCAGGCCTATGGCTACACCTTC.

This clone has a single count. This chain uses TRBV28 with TRBJ1-5; D possibly corresponds to TRBD1 (5 bases). The ends were cut back, 5 bases at V and 1 base at J, with 12 bases in the middle. This CDR3 is built from 15 residues. The V gene's germline CDR1 is MDHEN and CDR2 SYDVKM. The CDR3 sequence is CASSPLKGSNQPQHF. In DNA form, the CDR3 reads TGTGCCAGCAGTCCCTTAAAGGGGAGCAATCAGCCCCAGCATTTT.

This clone was observed a handful of times. Relative to the germline gene, one junction end is altered; a read error may explain this. The genes are TRBV7-7 and TRBJ2-5; 9 nucleotides align to TRBD2. The CDR3 runs to 14 residues. From germline, CDR1 is SSHAT and CDR2 FNYEAQ (reference sequence). The CDR3 DNA is TGTGCTAGCAGCGTCGGAGCGGGAGGAGAGACCCAGTACTTC. Amino acid sequence: CASSVGAGGETQYF. Full variable domain (remainder filled in from reference TRBV7-7 and TRBJ2-5): GAGVSQSPRYKVTKRGQDVTLRCDPISSHATLYWYQQALGQGPEFLTYFNYEAQPDKSGLPSDRFSAERPEGSISTLTIQRTEQRDSAMYRCASSVGAGGETQYFGPGTRLLVL.

DNA for the CDR3: TGCGCCAGCAGCCCTGGACAGGGGACGAACACTGAAGCTTTCTTT. This gives the protein CASSPGQGTNTEAFF. V is TRBV5-1 and J is TRBJ1-1; TRBD1 aligns across 9 bases. The CDR3 has 15 amino acids. In germline, CDR1 is SGHRS, CDR2 YFSETQ. Trimming at V came to 4 bases and at J to 1 base, leaving 5 bases not matched to a gene.

The rearrangement uses TRBV6-5 and TRBJ2-3; 9 bases are a match to TRBD2. V lost 8 bases to trimming and J lost 2 bases; unmatched junction nucleotides: 5. The CDR3 runs to 14 residues. Looked up from germline, CDR1 is MNHEY and CDR2 is SVGAGI. CDR3 bases: TGTGCCAGCGCGGGAGGGGCCCCCACAGATACGCAGTATTTT. Amino acid sequence: CASAGGAPTDTQYF.

This clone occurred once. The chain combines TRBV19 with TRBJ2-4; 7 bases map to TRBD2. Germline CDR1 LNHDA, CDR2 SQIVND (reference sequence). The CDR3 sequence is 14 residues long. The ends lost 1 base at V and 4 bases at J; junction bases unmatched: 1. As DNA, the CDR3 is TGTGCCAGTAGTATAGCGGGGGGTAAAAACATTCAGTACTTC. Translated: CASSIAGGKNIQYF.

The chain has TRBV6-5 and TRBJ1-2; D might be TRBD1 (6 bases). This CDR3 is 14 amino acids long. Germline V gives CDR1 MNHEY, CDR2 SVGAGI. Deletions cut 8 bases from V and 5 bases from J, with 18 bases between. CDR3 nucleotides: TGTGCCAGCGGAGAACAGGGATTGGGTTATGGCTACACCTTC. It encodes CASGEQGLGYGYTF.

The V and J genes are TRBV28 and TRBJ1-4; TRBD1 aligns across 7 bases. From germline, CDR1 is MDHEN and CDR2 SYDVKM. The trim removed 5 bases at V and 0 bases at J, leaving 6 bases unmatched. CDR3 length: 16 amino acids. The CDR3 bases are TGTGCCAGCAGTGCGACAGGGCACGCAACTAATGAAAAACTGTTTTTT. The encoded protein is CASSATGHATNEKLFF.

This sequence joins TRBV30 and TRBJ1-6; no clear D gene. The CDR3 sequence is 13 residues long. V shed 1 base and J shed 8 bases, with 9 bases lying between them. Per the germline V gene, CDR1 is GTSNPN and CDR2 is SVGIG (reference sequence). The CDR3 nucleotides read TGTGCCTGGAGTGAAACAAATTATTCACCCCTCCACTTT. Translated, it gives CAWSETNYSPLHF.

The genes are TRBV5-4 and TRBJ2-2, with unresolved D. There are 15 residues in the CDR3. With 2 bases removed from V and 0 bases from J, the gap between germline ends came to 8 bases. Germline CDR1 is SGHNT and CDR2 is YYREEE (reference sequence). CDR3 bases: TGTGCCAGCAGCTTAGGCGGCGCGAACACCGGGGAGCTGTTTTTT. It translates to CASSLGGANTGELFF.

The V and J genes are TRBV18 and TRBJ2-7; 9 bases match TRBD2. After removal of 1 base from V and 1 base from J, the junction contained 5 bases not matched to a gene. The CDR3 is 16 amino acids. Per germline, CDR1 KGHSH and CDR2 LQKENI. CDR3 loop: CASSPRSSGESYEQYF. The DNA of the CDR3 is TGTGCCAGCTCACCACGATCTAGCGGGGAGTCCTACGAGCAGTACTTC.

The rearrangement links TRBV14 to TRBJ2-7; D ambiguous. The germline V and J ends were trimmed by 8 bases and 6 bases, with 23 bases remaining between them. Per germline, CDR1 SGHDN and CDR2 FVKESK. The CDR3 runs 15 residues. CDR3 in amino acids: CASRSASGSPSEQYF. The CDR3 DNA reads TGTGCCAGCCGATCGGCGTCGGGTTCCCCTTCCGAGCAGTACTTC. The full variable domain, rest sourced from reference TRBV14 and TRBJ2-7, is EAGVTQFPSHSVIEKGQTVTLRCDPISGHDNLYWYRRVMGKEIKFLLHFVKESKQDESGMPNNRFLAERTGGTYSTLKVQPAELEDSGVYFCASRSASGSPSEQYFGPGTRLTVT.

This chain uses TRBV7-2 with TRBJ2-1; D remains unclear. The CDR3 sequence is 14 residues long. The V end was cut by 5 bases, the J end by 0 bases, with 8 bases between. In germline, CDR1 is SGHTA, CDR2 FQGNSA. For the CDR3, the DNA is TGTGCCAGCAGCCTTCTTAACTCCTACAATGAGCAGTTCTTC. This encodes CASSLLNSYNEQFF.

Concerning this clone itself: Other nucleotide sequences in the sample specify the same CDR3. The rearrangement joins TRBV5-5 to TRBJ1-2; 7 bases align to TRBD1. The CDR3 has 13 amino acids. The V gene end was trimmed by 0 bases and the J gene end by 5 bases; junction bases not matched to a gene: 1. CDR1 is SGHKS, CDR2 YYEKEE, per germline (reference sequence). The CDR3 coding sequence is TGTGCCAGCAGCTTGGAGACAGGGTATGGCTACACCTTC. Protein: CASSLETGYGYTF.

This chain joins TRBV5-1 and TRBJ2-5, with D tentatively TRBD1 (6 bases). Trimming removed 2 bases from V and 4 bases from J, with 18 bases in between. The CDR3 sequence is 16 residues long. Germline CDR1 is SGHRS and CDR2 is YFSETQ. Here the CDR3 reads CASSLYPGAGGETQYF. For the CDR3, the DNA is TGCGCCAGCAGCTTATATCCAGGGGCTGGGGGAGAGACCCAGTACTTC.

This chain joins TRBV4-1 and TRBJ2-3; 11 nucleotides align to TRBD2. The J segment lost 0 bases and the V segment lost 4 bases, leaving 6 bases of the junction unmatched. The CDR3 runs to 17 residues. The germline V gene has CDR1 MGHRA and CDR2 YSYEKL. The CDR3 region is CASSPLAGVGSTDTQYF. The DNA of the CDR3 is TGCGCCAGCAGCCCACTAGCGGGAGTGGGTAGCACAGATACGCAGTATTTT.

This chain joins TRBV5-6 and TRBJ2-6; tentatively, D is TRBD1 (6 bases). There are 18 residues in the CDR3. Germline CDR1 SGHDT, CDR2 YYEEEE. V gave up 3 bases and J gave up 0 bases, with 16 bases separating them. The CDR3 DNA sequence: TGTGCCAGCAGCTCACCGGGACATATAAACTCTGGGGCCAACGTCCTGACTTTC. Its translation: CASSSPGHINSGANVLTF.

CDR3 sequence (DNA): TGTGCCAGCAGCGTAGCCCCCACAGGAAGCACAGATACGCAGTATTTT. Translated: CASSVAPTGSTDTQYF. The chain joins TRBV9 to TRBJ2-3; the D gene is possibly TRBD1 (5 bases). Trimming left V 0 bases short and J 0 bases short, with 11 bases between. Germline lookup yields CDR1 SGDLS and CDR2 YYNGEE. This CDR3 spans 16 amino acids.

This clone has a single count. This chain connects TRBV5-6 to TRBJ1-2, with TRBD1 matching 7 bases. The V gene's germline CDR1 is SGHDT and CDR2 YYEEEE. This CDR3 comprises 13 residues. V lost 5 bases, J lost 8 bases, and 9 bases stayed unmatched. CDR3 DNA sequence: TGTGCCAGCAGTTCCGACAGGGCAGGAGGCTACACCTTC. As protein: CASSSDRAGGYTF.

The V call is TRBV5-6, the J call TRBJ1-1; TRBD1 aligns across 7 bases. CDR3 length equals 14 residues. Per the germline V gene, CDR1 is SGHDT and CDR2 is YYEEEE. Trimming cost V 5 bases and J 2 bases; bases outside gene matches: 6. The CDR3 loop is CASSRDSENTEAFF. CDR3 nucleotide sequence: TGTGCCAGCAGTCGGGACAGCGAAAACACTGAAGCTTTCTTT.

This sequence joins TRBV11-3 and TRBJ2-2; 8 nucleotides align to TRBD2. This CDR3 comprises 13 residues. Looked up from germline, CDR1 is SGHNT and CDR2 is YENEEA. V was pared by 7 bases and J by 5 bases, with 3 bases of the junction left unmatched. The CDR3 region is CASTPGGTGELFF. The CDR3 nucleotides read TGTGCCAGCACACCGGGGGGGACCGGGGAGCTGTTTTTT. The complete variable domain, with remaining parts taken from reference TRBV11-3 and TRBJ2-2, reads EAGVVQSPRYKIIEKKQPVAFWCNPISGHNTLYWYLQNLGQGPELLIRYENEEAVDDSQLPKDRFSAERLKGVDSTLKIQPAELGDSAVYLCASTPGGTGELFFGEGSRLTVL.

The chain combines TRBV6-4 with TRBJ1-6; 7 bases agree with TRBD1. CDR1 and CDR2 from the germline V gene are MRHNA and SNTAGT. The V gene end was trimmed by 10 bases and the J gene end by 4 bases; junction bases not matched to a gene: 7. This CDR3 is 14 amino acids long. DNA for the CDR3: TGTGCCACCCGGGACAGTCCATATAATTCACCCCTCCACTTT. Its translation: CATRDSPYNSPLHF.

The chain combines TRBV7-8 with TRBJ2-4, with TRBD1 identical over 10 bases. V trimming: 2 bases; J trimming: 2 bases; junction bases outside the gene matches: 9. The germline CDR1 and CDR2 sequences are SGHVS and FQNEAQ. The CDR3 runs to 18 residues. CDR3 bases: TGTGCCAGCAGCTTAACTGGGACAGGGGTTCGCACCAAAAACATTCAGTACTTC. Protein: CASSLTGTGVRTKNIQYF. Based on the CDR3 plus reference TRBV7-8 and TRBJ2-4, the full variable domain is GAGVSQSPRYKVAKRGQDVALRCDPISGHVSLFWYQQALGQGPEFLTYFQNEAQLDKSGLPSDRFFAERPEGSVSTLKIQRTQQEDSAVYLCASSLTGTGVRTKNIQYFGAGTRLSVL.

This sequence joins TRBV18 and TRBJ1-2, with 7 bases aligning to TRBD1. CDR1 is KGHSH and CDR2 is LQKENI in the germline V gene. This CDR3 is built from 15 residues. Trimming cost V 3 bases and J 8 bases; bases outside gene matches: 12. This CDR3 is CASSPLKGGAGGYTF. Written as DNA, the CDR3 is TGTGCCAGCTCACCTCTTAAAGGGGGCGCCGGGGGCTACACCTTC.

The chain employs TRBV10-3 and TRBJ2-3; 7 positions match TRBD1. The CDR3 contains 16 residues. Germline assignment: CDR1 ENHRY and CDR2 SYGVKD. V shed 3 bases, J shed 4 bases, and the junction held 10 bases outside the gene matches. CDR3 sequence: CAISDPQGPGPDTQYF. The CDR3, as DNA: TGTGCCATCAGTGACCCACAGGGGCCGGGACCAGATACGCAGTATTTT.

The V call is TRBV3-1 (or the pseudogene TRBV3-2), the J call TRBJ2-7; the match to TRBD1 covers 9 bases. From germline, CDR1 is LGHDT and CDR2 YNNKEL (reference sequence). CDR3 size: 14 residues. Losses at the gene ends were 6 bases for V and 6 bases for J; bases not matched to a gene: 9. In nucleotides, the CDR3 is TGTGCCAGCAGAACCGGGACAGGGTCGGGCGAGCAGTACTTC. Encoded protein: CASRTGTGSGEQYF.

The chain combines TRBV4-3 with TRBJ2-2, with D tentatively TRBD2 (6 bases). Deletions cut 1 base from V and 5 bases from J, with 8 bases between. Per the germline V gene, CDR1 is LGHNA and CDR2 is YSLEER. CDR3 size: 14 residues. This CDR3 is CASSQAGVTGELFF. CDR3 coding DNA: TGCGCCAGCAGCCAAGCGGGAGTAACCGGGGAGCTGTTTTTT.